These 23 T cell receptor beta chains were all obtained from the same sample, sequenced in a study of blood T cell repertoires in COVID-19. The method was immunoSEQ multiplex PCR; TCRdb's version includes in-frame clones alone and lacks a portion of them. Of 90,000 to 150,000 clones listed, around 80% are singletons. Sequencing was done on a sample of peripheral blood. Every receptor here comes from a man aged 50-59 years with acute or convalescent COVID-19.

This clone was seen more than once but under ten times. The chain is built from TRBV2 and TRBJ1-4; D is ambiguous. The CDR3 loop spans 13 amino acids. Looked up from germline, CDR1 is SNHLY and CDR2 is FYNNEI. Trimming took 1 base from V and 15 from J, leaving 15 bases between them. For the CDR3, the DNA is TGTGCCAGCAGTGAAGGCCCAGGAGGGCATATGTTTTTT. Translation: CASSEGPGGHMFF.

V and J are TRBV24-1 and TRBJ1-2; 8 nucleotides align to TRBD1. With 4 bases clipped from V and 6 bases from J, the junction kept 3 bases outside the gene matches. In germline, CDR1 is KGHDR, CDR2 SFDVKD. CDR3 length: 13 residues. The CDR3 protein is CATSDSDRDGYTF. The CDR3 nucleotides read TGTGCCACCAGTGACTCGGACAGGGATGGCTACACCTTC.

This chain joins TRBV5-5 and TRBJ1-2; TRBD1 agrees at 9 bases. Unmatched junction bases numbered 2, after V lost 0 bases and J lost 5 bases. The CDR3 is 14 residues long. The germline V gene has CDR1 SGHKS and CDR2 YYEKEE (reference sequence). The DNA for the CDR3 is TGTGCCAGCAGCTTGGACAGGGGGCTATATGGCTACACCTTC. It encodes CASSLDRGLYGYTF.

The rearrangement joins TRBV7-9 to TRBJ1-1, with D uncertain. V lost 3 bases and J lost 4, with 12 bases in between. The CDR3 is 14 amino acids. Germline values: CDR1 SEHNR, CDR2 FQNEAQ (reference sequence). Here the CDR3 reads CASSFGKLATEAFF. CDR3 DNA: TGTGCCAGCAGCTTTGGGAAACTAGCCACTGAAGCTTTCTTT. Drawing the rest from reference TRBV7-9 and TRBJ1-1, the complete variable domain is DTGVSQNPRHKITKRGQNVTFRCDPISEHNRLYWYRQTLGQGPEFLTYFQNEAQLEKSRLLSDRFSAERPKGSFSTLEIQRTEQGDSAMYLCASSFGKLATEAFFGQGTRLTVV.

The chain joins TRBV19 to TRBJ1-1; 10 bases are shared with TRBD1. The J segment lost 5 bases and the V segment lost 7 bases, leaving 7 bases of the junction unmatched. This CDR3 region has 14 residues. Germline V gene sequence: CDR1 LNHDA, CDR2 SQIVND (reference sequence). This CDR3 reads CASIPGTGETEAFF. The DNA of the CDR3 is TGTGCCAGTATTCCCGGGACAGGGGAGACTGAAGCTTTCTTT.

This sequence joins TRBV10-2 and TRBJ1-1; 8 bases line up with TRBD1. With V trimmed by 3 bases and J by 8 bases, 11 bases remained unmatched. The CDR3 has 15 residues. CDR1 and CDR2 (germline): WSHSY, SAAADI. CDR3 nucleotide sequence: TGCGCCAGCAGTGAATCAGGGGGCGGCGGAACGGAAGCTTTCTTT. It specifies CASSESGGGGTEAFF.

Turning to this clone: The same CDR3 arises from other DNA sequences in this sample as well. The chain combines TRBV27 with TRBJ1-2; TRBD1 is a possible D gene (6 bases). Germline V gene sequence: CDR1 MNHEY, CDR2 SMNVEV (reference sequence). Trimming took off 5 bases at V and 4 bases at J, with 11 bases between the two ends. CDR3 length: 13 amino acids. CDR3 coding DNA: TGTGCCAGCAGTCCGGACAGATTCTATGGCTACACCTTC. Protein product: CASSPDRFYGYTF.

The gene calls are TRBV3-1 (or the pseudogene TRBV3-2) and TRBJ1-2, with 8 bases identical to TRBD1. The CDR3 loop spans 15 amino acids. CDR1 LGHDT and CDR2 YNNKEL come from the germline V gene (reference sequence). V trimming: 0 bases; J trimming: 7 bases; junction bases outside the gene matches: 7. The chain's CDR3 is CASSQDRTGRRGYTF. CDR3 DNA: TGTGCCAGCAGCCAAGACCGGACAGGGAGGCGTGGCTACACCTTC.

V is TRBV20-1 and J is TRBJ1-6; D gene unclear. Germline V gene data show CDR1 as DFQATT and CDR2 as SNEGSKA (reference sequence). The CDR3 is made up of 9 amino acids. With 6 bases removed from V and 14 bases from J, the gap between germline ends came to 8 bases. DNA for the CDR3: TGCAGTGCCCGGCGGTCCCTCCACTTT. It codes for CSARRSLHF.

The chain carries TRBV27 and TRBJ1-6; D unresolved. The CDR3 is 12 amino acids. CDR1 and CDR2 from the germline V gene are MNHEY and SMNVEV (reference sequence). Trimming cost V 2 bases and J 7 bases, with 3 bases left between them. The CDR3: CASSLQNSPLHF. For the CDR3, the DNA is TGTGCCAGCAGTTTACAGAATTCACCCCTCCACTTT.

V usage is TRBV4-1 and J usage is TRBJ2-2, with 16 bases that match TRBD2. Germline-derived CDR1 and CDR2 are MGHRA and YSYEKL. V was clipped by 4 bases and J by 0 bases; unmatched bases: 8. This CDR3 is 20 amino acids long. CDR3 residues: CASSLPGLAGGQANTGELFF. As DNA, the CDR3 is TGCGCCAGCAGCCTTCCGGGACTAGCGGGGGGGCAAGCGAACACCGGGGAGCTGTTTTTT.

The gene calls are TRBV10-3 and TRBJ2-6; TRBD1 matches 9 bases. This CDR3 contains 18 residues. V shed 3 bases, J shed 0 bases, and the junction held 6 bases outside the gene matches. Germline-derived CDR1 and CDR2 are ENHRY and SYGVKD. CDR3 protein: CAISDRTGVSSGANVLTF. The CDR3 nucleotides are TGTGCCATCAGTGATAGGACAGGGGTTAGCTCTGGGGCCAACGTCCTGACTTTC.

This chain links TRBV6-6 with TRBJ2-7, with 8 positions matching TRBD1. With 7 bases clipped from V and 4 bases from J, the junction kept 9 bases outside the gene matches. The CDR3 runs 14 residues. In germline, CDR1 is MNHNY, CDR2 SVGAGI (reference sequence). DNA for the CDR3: TGTGCCAGCAAAGTCTGGACAGGGCTGTACGAGCAGTACTTC. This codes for CASKVWTGLYEQYF.

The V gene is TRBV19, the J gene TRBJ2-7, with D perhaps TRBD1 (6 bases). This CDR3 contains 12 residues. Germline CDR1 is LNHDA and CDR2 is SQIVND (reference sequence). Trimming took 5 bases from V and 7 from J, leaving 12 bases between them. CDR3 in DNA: TGTGCCAGTAGTGACAGGACAGATGAGCAGTACTTC. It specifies CASSDRTDEQYF. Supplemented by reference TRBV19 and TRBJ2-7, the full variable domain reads DGGITQSPKYLFRKEGQNVTLSCEQNLNHDAMYWYRQDPGQGLRLIYYSQIVNDFQKGDIAEGYSVSREKKESFPLTVTSAQKNPTAFYLCASSDRTDEQYFGPGTRLTVT.

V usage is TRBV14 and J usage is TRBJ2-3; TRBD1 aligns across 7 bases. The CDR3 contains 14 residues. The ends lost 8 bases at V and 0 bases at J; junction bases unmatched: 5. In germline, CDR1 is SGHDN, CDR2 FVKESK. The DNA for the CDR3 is TGTGCCAGCCGAACAGGGGATAGCACAGATACGCAGTATTTT. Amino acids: CASRTGDSTDTQYF.

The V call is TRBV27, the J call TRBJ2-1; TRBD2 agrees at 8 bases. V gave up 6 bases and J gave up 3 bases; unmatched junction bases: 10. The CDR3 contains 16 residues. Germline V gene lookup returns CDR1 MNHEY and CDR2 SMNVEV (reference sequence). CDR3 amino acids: CASSRSGLALYNEQFF. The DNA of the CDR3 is TGTGCCAGCAGCCGCTCCGGACTAGCCCTCTACAATGAGCAGTTCTTC.

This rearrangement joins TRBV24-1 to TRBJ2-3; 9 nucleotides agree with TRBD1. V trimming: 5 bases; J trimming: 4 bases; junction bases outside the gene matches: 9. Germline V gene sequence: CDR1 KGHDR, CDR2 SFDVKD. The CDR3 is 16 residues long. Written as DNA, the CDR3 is TGTGCCACCAGTGGAACCGGGACAGGGCCCTCAGATACGCAGTATTTT. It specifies CATSGTGTGPSDTQYF.

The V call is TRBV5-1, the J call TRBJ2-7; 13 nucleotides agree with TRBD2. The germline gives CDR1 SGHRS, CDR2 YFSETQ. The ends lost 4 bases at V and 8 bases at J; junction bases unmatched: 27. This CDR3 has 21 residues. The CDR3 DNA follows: TGCGCCAGCAGCCTGAAAACACTTGCGGTTAGACTAGCGGGAGGCCCGGAACAGCAGTACTTC. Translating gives CASSLKTLAVRLAGGPEQQYF.

CDR3 coding DNA: TGTGCCAGCAGCGGTGACAGGGTGGGCACCGGGGAGCTGTTTTTT. It translates to CASSGDRVGTGELFF. V and J are TRBV7-2 and TRBJ2-2; 7 bases map to TRBD1. The CDR3 length is 15 residues. The germline gives CDR1 SGHTA, CDR2 FQGNSA. With V trimmed by 5 bases and J by 4 bases, 7 bases remained unmatched.

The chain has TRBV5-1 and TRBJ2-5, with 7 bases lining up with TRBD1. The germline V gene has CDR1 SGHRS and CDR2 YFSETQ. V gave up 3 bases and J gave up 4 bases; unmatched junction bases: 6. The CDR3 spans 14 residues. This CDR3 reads CASSSGTVRETQYF. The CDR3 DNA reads TGCGCCAGCAGCTCCGGGACAGTAAGAGAGACCCAGTACTTC. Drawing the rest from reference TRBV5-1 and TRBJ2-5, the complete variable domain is KAGVTQTPRYLIKTRGQQVTLSCSPISGHRSVSWYQQTPGQGLQFLFEYFSETQRNKGNFPGRFSGRQFSNSRSEMNVSTLELGDSALYLCASSSGTVRETQYFGPGTRLLVL.

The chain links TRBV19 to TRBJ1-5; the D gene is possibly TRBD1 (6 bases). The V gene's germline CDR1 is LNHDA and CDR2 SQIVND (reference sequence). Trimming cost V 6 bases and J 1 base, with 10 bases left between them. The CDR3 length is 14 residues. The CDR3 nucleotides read TGTGCCAGTAGGGGGGGGCAGAGCAATCAGCCCCAGCATTTT. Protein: CASRGGQSNQPQHF.

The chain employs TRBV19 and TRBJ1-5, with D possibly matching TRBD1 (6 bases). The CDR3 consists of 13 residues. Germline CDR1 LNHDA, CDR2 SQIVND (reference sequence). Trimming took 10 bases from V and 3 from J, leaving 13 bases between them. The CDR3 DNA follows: TGTGCCACCTCTCGGACAGTCAATCAGCCCCAGCATTTT. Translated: CATSRTVNQPQHF.

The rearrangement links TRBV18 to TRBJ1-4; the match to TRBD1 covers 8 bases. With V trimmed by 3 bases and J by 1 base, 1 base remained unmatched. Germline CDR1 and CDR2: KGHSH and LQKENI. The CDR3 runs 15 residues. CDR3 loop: CASSPTGGTNEKLFF. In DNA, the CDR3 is TGTGCCAGCTCACCCACAGGGGGAACTAATGAAAAACTGTTTTTT.